These T cell receptor beta chains were read from a single sample in a study of quantifying T cell responses using KT2 cells. In TCRdb, the UMI-ligation and nested PCR reads were re-called with MiXCR into one record per CDR3 protein. Of some 48,000 distinct CDR3 sequences detected, around 10% appear once; the ten largest clones hold 10%. Sequenced: PBMCs spiked with cells of the T cell clone KT2. The receptors derive from a human donor. CDR3s include the opening cysteine and the closing phenylalanine or tryptophan. The D gene is left open where the match is weak. Size tells how often a clone was seen (once, few, many) or the class of an expanded clone, and some rows leave it out.

v_gene	abundance	j_gene	d_gene	len	CDR3nt	CDR3aa
TRBV30	few	TRBJ2-7	.	11	TGTGCCTGGGGGACGGACTACGAGCAGTACTTC	CAWGTDYEQYF
TRBV12-3/TRBV12-4	.	TRBJ2-2	TRBD1	15	TGTGCCAGCACCCAGGGGGCAATCCACGTGGGTGAGCTGTTTTTT	CASTQGAIHVGELFF
TRBV4-1	many	TRBJ2-7	.	16	TGCGCCAGCAGCCAAGCGGTAATAGGCTCCACCTACGAGCAGTACTTC	CASSQAVIGSTYEQYF
TRBV5-1	.	TRBJ2-2	TRBD1	15	TGCGCCAGTGGGCGGACAGGCGTAAACACCGGGGAGCTGTTTTTT	CASGRTGVNTGELFF
TRBV5-6	many	TRBJ2-3	.	15	TGTGCCAGCAGCTTACCGGGACAAGGGGCAGATACGCAGTATTTT	CASSLPGQGADTQYF
TRBV14	many	TRBJ1-4	TRBD1	15	TGTGCCAGCAGCCGGCTACAGGGGGGCGGGGAAAAACTGTTTTTT	CASSRLQGGGEKLFF
TRBV29-1	few	TRBJ1-4	.	11	TGCAGCGTTGTGAGTAATGAAAAACTGTTTTTT	CSVVSNEKLFF
TRBV19	.	TRBJ2-2	.	17	TGTGCCAGTCGTCTAGGGGGTCGCACTGGGAGGACCGGGGAGCTGTTTTTT	CASRLGGRTGRTGELFF
TRBV6-1	few	TRBJ2-5	.	13	TGTGCCAGCGGAGCACAGGGAGGGCAGACCCAGTACTTC	CASGAQGGQTQYF
TRBV6-5	.	TRBJ1-2	TRBD1	18	TGTGCCAGCAGTTACCCCAAAATTCAGACAGGGGCTAACTATGGCTACACCTTC	CASSYPKIQTGANYGYTF
TRBV9	.	TRBJ1-3	.	14	TGTGCCAGCAGCTTATATGACAGGGGAAACACCATATATTTT	CASSLYDRGNTIYF